The 31 T cell receptor beta chains below come from one sample, sequenced in a study of blood T cell repertoires in COVID-19. Profiling relied on immunoSEQ multiplex PCR, and the TCRdb table lists in-frame clones only, not all of them. This table holds fewer than 300,000 clones, around 85% found once. The sample consisted of PBMCs or T cells enriched from blood (not recorded which). These receptors were taken from a woman aged 50 to 60 who had recovered from COVID-19.

The chain joins TRBV28 to TRBJ1-1; D is undetermined. The V end was cut by 8 bases, the J end by 0 bases, with 7 bases between. CDR3 length: 12 amino acids. The germline CDR1 and CDR2 sequences are MDHEN and SYDVKM. The CDR3 DNA reads as TGTGCCAGCCACTACATGAACACTGAAGCTTTCTTT. Translated: CASHYMNTEAFF.

The V and J genes are TRBV19 and TRBJ1-5, with TRBD1 as a possible D gene (6 bases). Trimming stripped 5 bases from V and 4 bases from J, with 21 bases between. The germline V gene encodes CDR1 LNHDA and CDR2 SQIVND (reference sequence). This CDR3 has 17 amino acids. The CDR3 nucleotides are TGTGCCAGTAGTCAGGGGCGGTTAGGGGAAGGAAATCAGCCCCAGCATTTT. It yields the protein CASSQGRLGEGNQPQHF.

This clone was counted only a few times. The sample carries other DNA sequences with the same CDR3. The chain links TRBV6-5 to TRBJ1-2, with TRBD1 matching over 12 bases. The junction had 6 bases not matched to a gene; V was cut back by 6 bases and J by 7 bases. The length of the CDR3 is 14 residues. CDR1 and CDR2 from the germline V gene are MNHEY and SVGAGI. The CDR3 reads CASSYTGQGAGYTF. CDR3 DNA sequence: TGTGCCAGCAGCTACACGGGACAGGGGGCTGGCTACACCTTC.

This sequence joins TRBV27 and TRBJ2-7, with D maybe TRBD1 (5 bases). V lost 6 bases, J lost 0 bases, and 24 bases lay in between. From germline, CDR1 is MNHEY and CDR2 SMNVEV (reference sequence). The CDR3 has 18 residues. The CDR3 sequence: CASSHLRGRAIPSYEQYF. DNA for the CDR3: TGTGCCAGCAGCCATCTCCGCGGCAGGGCCATCCCCTCCTACGAGCAGTACTTC.

Note on this clone: The same CDR3 is also encoded by other DNA sequences in this sample. This rearrangement joins TRBV7-2 to TRBJ1-5; a weak D match, TRBD1 (5 bases). The CDR3 is 14 amino acids. CDR1 is SGHTA, CDR2 FQGNSA, per germline. With 0 bases removed from V and 2 bases from J, the gap between germline ends came to 5 bases. The CDR3 here is CASSLAGGNQPQHF. CDR3 sequence (DNA): TGTGCCAGCAGCTTAGCAGGGGGCAATCAGCCCCAGCATTTT.

The count of this clone is one. CDR3 loop: CASSLRQGADYTF. The DNA of the CDR3 is TGTGCCAGCAGTTTAAGACAGGGGGCCGACTACACCTTC. The V gene is TRBV12-3 or TRBV12-4, the J gene TRBJ1-2, with TRBD1 identical over 10 bases. CDR3 length equals 13 residues. The ends lost 2 bases at V and 10 bases at J; junction bases unmatched: 4.

The chain recombines TRBV7-9 with TRBJ1-3; 7 nucleotides agree with TRBD1. After removal of 4 bases from V and 4 bases from J, the junction contained 13 bases not matched to a gene. Germline lookup yields CDR1 SEHNR and CDR2 FQNEAQ (reference sequence). The CDR3 is 17 residues long. The CDR3 DNA is TGTGCCAGCAGCTCGGCCAGACAGGGATCGGCCGGAAACACCATATATTTT. This codes for CASSSARQGSAGNTIYF.

J is TRBJ2-3 and V is TRBV10-3, with a possible D match to TRBD2 (5 bases). The CDR3 consists of 15 residues. CDR1 is ENHRY, CDR2 SYGVKD, per germline. V lost 0 bases and J 4 bases, leaving 11 bases between the germline ends. CDR3 DNA sequence: TGTGCCATCAGTGAGTCGATTAGCGAGGCAGATACGCAGTATTTT. Residues: CAISESISEADTQYF.

The V call is TRBV7-9, the J call TRBJ1-1; tentative D call: TRBD1 (6 bases). V was shortened by 6 bases and J by 8 bases, with 16 bases between the two germline ends. Germline V gene sequence: CDR1 SEHNR, CDR2 FQNEAQ (reference sequence). The CDR3 runs to 13 residues. CDR3 amino acids: CASRTGLDSEAFF. DNA of the CDR3: TGTGCCAGCAGGACAGGACTGGATTCCGAAGCTTTCTTT.

The J gene is TRBJ2-2, the V gene TRBV19; 9 bases are a match to TRBD2. Germline assignment: CDR1 LNHDA and CDR2 SQIVND (reference sequence). V lost 6 bases to trimming and J lost 2 bases; unmatched junction nucleotides: 7. CDR3 length equals 16 residues. The CDR3 DNA reads as TGTGCCAGTAGCCGGGCTAGCGGGGCAAACACCGGGGAGCTGTTTTTT. This encodes CASSRASGANTGELFF.

The chain has TRBV11-2 and TRBJ2-3; TRBD2 matches 7 bases. V gave up 4 bases and J gave up 1 base; unmatched junction bases: 8. In germline, CDR1 is SGHAT, CDR2 FQNNGV. CDR3 length: 16 amino acids. The CDR3 DNA reads TGTGCCAGCAGCTCGACGAGGGCGGGGGGCACAGATACGCAGTATTTT. Amino acid sequence: CASSSTRAGGTDTQYF. Drawing the rest from reference TRBV11-2 and TRBJ2-3, the complete variable domain is EAGVAQSPRYKIIEKRQSVAFWCNPISGHATLYWYQQILGQGPKLLIQFQNNGVVDDSQLPKDRFSAERLKGVDSTLKIQPAKLEDSAVYLCASSSTRAGGTDTQYFGPGTRLTVL.

The chain carries TRBV19 and TRBJ1-4, with D unclear. This CDR3 has 13 residues. The V and J ends lost 8 bases and 2 bases respectively, with 9 bases between them. Looked up from germline, CDR1 is LNHDA and CDR2 is SQIVND (reference sequence). The CDR3 coding sequence is TGTGCCAGTGGGTTCGGGACTAATGAAAAACTGTTTTTT. Its protein is CASGFGTNEKLFF.

This sequence joins TRBV12-3 or TRBV12-4 and TRBJ2-7; D gene uncertain. The CDR3 sequence is 12 residues long. V was trimmed by 4 bases and J by 5 bases, leaving 9 bases between them. CDR3 sequence reads: CASSSDFHEQYF. The DNA of the CDR3 is TGTGCCAGCAGTTCCGACTTTCACGAGCAGTACTTC.

This clone was seen only once. Here the CDR3 DNA reads TGTGCCAGCAGCCGACAGGGGGGCGGCGAGCAGTACTTC. Translating it yields CASSRQGGGEQYF. The chain joins TRBV3-1 (or the pseudogene TRBV3-2) to TRBJ2-7, with TRBD1 matching 9 bases. The CDR3 is 13 residues long. Looked up from germline, CDR1 is LGHDT and CDR2 is YNNKEL (reference sequence). The V gene end was trimmed by 4 bases and the J gene end by 6 bases; junction bases not matched to a gene: 4.

The chain links TRBV19 to TRBJ1-5; 8 nucleotides line up with TRBD1. The CDR3 has 14 amino acids. In germline, CDR1 is LNHDA, CDR2 SQIVND (reference sequence). The V and J ends lost 5 bases and 5 bases, in that order; junction bases with no gene match: 5. CDR3 sequence reads: CASSVSGGDQPQHF. CDR3 DNA sequence: TGTGCCAGTAGTGTTTCAGGGGGCGATCAGCCCCAGCATTTT.

This sequence joins TRBV28 and TRBJ1-2; D is unclear. The CDR3 consists of 13 residues. Germline V gene lookup returns CDR1 MDHEN and CDR2 SYDVKM. Trimming removed 5 bases from V and 4 bases from J, with 11 bases in between. The CDR3 loop reads CASSLRNVYGYTF. In DNA form, the CDR3 reads TGTGCCAGCAGTCTCAGGAACGTCTATGGCTACACCTTC.

In its sample, this clone was seen once. V usage is TRBV19 and J usage is TRBJ1-5; D not resolved. Per the germline V gene, CDR1 is LNHDA and CDR2 is SQIVND (reference sequence). The CDR3 sequence is 15 residues long. Trimming left V 4 bases short and J 9 bases short, with 19 bases between. The CDR3 reads CASSTRRGMQSPQHF. CDR3 nucleotide sequence: TGTGCCAGTAGTACAAGGCGGGGAATGCAATCGCCCCAGCATTTT.

The V and J genes are TRBV5-5 and TRBJ1-1, with 9 bases matching TRBD1. Trimming removed 5 bases from V and 11 bases from J; junction bases left unmatched: 19. This CDR3 is built from 16 residues. Per the germline V gene, CDR1 is SGHKS and CDR2 is YYEKEE (reference sequence). The CDR3 reads CASRRTPQGAGGIAFF. CDR3 coding DNA: TGTGCCAGCAGACGGACGCCACAGGGGGCGGGAGGTATCGCTTTCTTT.

CDR3 in DNA: TGTGCCAGCAGTTCCCCGGCCCCGAGGCGGGCCGGGGGGCACGAGCAGTACTTC. This gives the protein CASSSPAPRRAGGHEQYF. The J gene is TRBJ2-7, the V gene TRBV6-2 or TRBV6-3; the D gene is possibly TRBD2 (7 bases). Germline values: CDR1 MNHEY, CDR2 SVGEGT. The length of the CDR3 is 18 residues. Trimming stripped 4 bases from V and 5 bases from J, with 27 bases between.

The chain is built from TRBV29-1 and TRBJ1-5, with a tentative D call TRBD1 (6 bases). The V end lost 6 bases, the J end lost 6 bases, and 12 bases lay between the germline ends. Looked up from germline, CDR1 is SQVTM and CDR2 is ANQGSEA. There are 12 residues in the CDR3. As DNA, the CDR3 is TGCAGCGTCGCAGGCAGGGGTCAGCCCCAGCATTTT. This gives the protein CSVAGRGQPQHF.

The chain combines TRBV5-4 with TRBJ2-2; possibly TRBD1 for D (7 bases). CDR1 and CDR2 from the germline V gene are SGHNT and YYREEE (reference sequence). Trimming shortened V by 1 base and J by 5 bases, and 15 bases separated the two germline ends. This CDR3 region has 16 residues. The CDR3 DNA reads as TGTGCCAGCAGCTTGCCCCCAGGGGGGAAGACCGGGGAGCTGTTTTTT. Translating gives CASSLPPGGKTGELFF.

This clone was observed a handful of times. The chain links TRBV30 to TRBJ1-2; D is unresolved. This CDR3 is built from 13 residues. Germline CDR1 and CDR2: GTSNPN and SVGIG (reference sequence). V lost 2 bases, J lost 7 bases, and 14 bases lay in between. The CDR3 nucleotides read TGTGCCTGGAGTCGGAGGGCCACTATTGGCTACACCTTC. Encoded protein: CAWSRRATIGYTF.

Only one count was recorded for this clone. The chain has TRBV19 and TRBJ2-7; 9 bases are shared with TRBD1. Germline V gene data show CDR1 as LNHDA and CDR2 as SQIVND (reference sequence). Trimming at V came to 3 bases and at J to 4 bases, leaving 4 bases not matched to a gene. This CDR3 is built from 14 residues. CDR3 amino acids: CASSIGTGNYEQYF. CDR3 DNA sequence: TGTGCCAGTAGTATTGGGACAGGGAATTACGAGCAGTACTTC.

The V call is TRBV5-1, the J call TRBJ1-1, with D unclear. Germline values: CDR1 SGHRS, CDR2 YFSETQ. CDR3 length: 14 residues. V lost 4 bases, J lost 2 bases, and 12 bases lay in between. The CDR3 loop reads CASSQEAYNTEAFF. CDR3 DNA sequence: TGCGCCAGCAGCCAGGAGGCGTATAACACTGAAGCTTTCTTT.

The chain links TRBV7-2 to TRBJ2-3, with 7 bases matching TRBD2. Trimming at V came to 2 bases and at J to 4 bases, leaving 9 bases not matched to a gene. The CDR3 spans 16 residues. Germline V gene sequence: CDR1 SGHTA, CDR2 FQGNSA. The chain's CDR3 is CASSLHGGSVPDTQYF. The CDR3 nucleotides are TGTGCCAGCAGCTTACATGGCGGGAGTGTCCCAGATACGCAGTATTTT.

V gene TRBV5-1 combines with J gene TRBJ1-2, with 10 bases lining up with TRBD1. The V gene end was trimmed by 3 bases and the J gene end by 4 bases; junction bases not matched to a gene: 3. This CDR3 region has 14 residues. Germline CDR1 reads SGHRS; CDR2 reads YFSETQ. The CDR3 sequence: CASSSGQGPYGYTF. The CDR3 coding sequence is TGCGCCAGCAGCTCGGGACAGGGGCCCTATGGCTACACCTTC.

The genes are TRBV7-9 and TRBJ2-7; TRBD2 aligns across 12 bases. Trimming took 3 bases from V and 7 from J; bases not matched to a gene: 7. The CDR3 extends over 15 amino acids. Germline lookup yields CDR1 SEHNR and CDR2 FQNEAQ (reference sequence). DNA of the CDR3: TGTGCCAGCAGCTTCCAATCTAGCGGGAGGGGAGAGCAGTACTTC. Encoded protein: CASSFQSSGRGEQYF. Variable domain in full (rest from reference TRBV7-9 and TRBJ2-7): DTGVSQNPRHKITKRGQNVTFRCDPISEHNRLYWYRQTLGQGPEFLTYFQNEAQLEKSRLLSDRFSAERPKGSFSTLEIQRTEQGDSAMYLCASSFQSSGRGEQYFGPGTRLTVT.

The chain combines TRBV4-3 with TRBJ1-1; maybe TRBD1 (6 bases). Germline V CDR1 and CDR2: LGHNA, YSLEER. V gave up 5 bases and J gave up 1 base, with 14 bases separating them. The CDR3 totals 15 residues. The CDR3 reads CASSEQGGGNTEAFF. For the CDR3, the DNA is TGCGCCAGCAGCGAGCAGGGAGGGGGGAACACTGAAGCTTTCTTT.

The chain is built from TRBV11-2 and TRBJ1-1; D unclear. V lost 1 base and J 4 bases, leaving 10 bases between the germline ends. This CDR3 is 14 amino acids long. Germline V gene sequence: CDR1 SGHAT, CDR2 FQNNGV. CDR3 protein: CASSLAQGSTEAFF. CDR3 DNA sequence: TGTGCCAGCAGCTTAGCCCAAGGGAGCACTGAAGCTTTCTTT. The complete variable domain, with remaining parts taken from reference TRBV11-2 and TRBJ1-1, reads EAGVAQSPRYKIIEKRQSVAFWCNPISGHATLYWYQQILGQGPKLLIQFQNNGVVDDSQLPKDRFSAERLKGVDSTLKIQPAKLEDSAVYLCASSLAQGSTEAFFGQGTRLTVV.

CDR3 DNA sequence: TGTGCCAGCAGCTTATCGGCAGGTGGAAACACCATATATTTT. It yields the protein CASSLSAGGNTIYF. The gene calls are TRBV7-9 and TRBJ1-3; D remains ambiguous. The germline V gene has CDR1 SEHNR and CDR2 FQNEAQ (reference sequence). The CDR3 is 14 amino acids. Trimming stripped 2 bases from V and 3 bases from J, with 8 bases between.

In DNA form, the CDR3 reads TGTGCCAGCAGAGGACAGCCGAACACCGGGGAGCTGTTTTTT. Translation gives CASRGQPNTGELFF. V and J are TRBV7-8 and TRBJ2-2, with D possibly TRBD1 on 6 matching bases. V was pared by 6 bases and J by 0 bases, with 8 bases between. The CDR3 runs 14 residues. Per germline, CDR1 SGHVS and CDR2 FQNEAQ.